The following is a TCR beta chain sequence with its context. The data originate from a study of blood T cell repertoires in COVID-19. Study overall: Spain, Italy and the United States supplied samples that represented acute and convalescent COVID-19. The analysed material was cDNA or gDNA that came from T cells, B-cell-depleted T cells, or PBMCs.

Under the authors' procedure: For nucleated cells, counts were estimated from reference gene primer amplification. Clones were read by immunoSEQ multiplex PCR, and TCRdb kept only the in-frame ones, dropping some. The V and J calls and clone size were taken over from that table, and D and trimming were inferred from the DNA. Here the sample spans 65,000 or so clones, around four fifths being singletons. The Seattle site enrolled patients during active infection and followed them longitudinally. The sequence derives from a man aged 25-45 years with COVID-19, enrolled during active disease. The material sequenced was peripheral blood.

In DNA form, the CDR3 reads TGCAGCGTGCAACAGGGGAGTCAGCCCCAGCATTTT. This translates into CSVQQGSQPQHF. The chain uses TRBV29-1 and TRBJ1-5; TRBD1 agrees at 7 bases. This CDR3 has 12 residues. In germline, CDR1 is SQVTM, CDR2 ANQGSEA. V gave up 6 bases and J gave up 6 bases; unmatched junction bases: 5.